The entry below describes one TCR beta chain. Its matching antigen is unknown. The CDR3 runs 15 residues. The germline V gene encodes CDR1 SGHTA and CDR2 FQGNSA. V was clipped by 3 bases and J by 2 bases, with 13 bases between them. This record belongs to a study of cytomegalovirus exposure and HLA in healthy donors. Overall study results and limits: Rare sequences made up most TCRs, while some public TCRs were found in many donors.

The method was immunoSEQ multiplex PCR; TCRdb's version includes in-frame clones alone and lacks a portion of them. The table records 150,000 to 200,000 clones, 70% to 90% of them present only once. The sequenced material came from PBMCs. This sequence was found in a woman aged 25 to 39 in good health and CMV-seronegative. This chain connects TRBV7-2 to TRBJ2-5, with D perhaps matching TRBD1 (5 bases). The CDR3 DNA reads as TGTGCCAGCAGCTTCCAGTGGGGCAGGCAAGAGACCCAGTACTTC. As protein: CASSFQWGRQETQYF.